There are a few counts of the clone carrying this TCR beta chain. The target antigen is unknown. This clone may be a read error of a much larger clone one base away. These data come from a study of type 1 regulatory T cells. Study as a whole: T-allo10 is a Tr1-enriched, alloantigen-specific CD4 T cell product made in vitro.

Germline values: CDR1 DFQATT, CDR2 SNEGSKA (reference sequence). This CDR3 is 15 amino acids long. V lost 6 bases and J lost 6, with 20 bases in between. TCRdb passed the reads through MiXCR, listing each CDR3 protein once. The table records 24,000 or so distinct CDR3 sequences, around half of them present only once. Source material: cultured T cells, either the whole culture or a sorted T cell fraction (not recorded which). J is TRBJ2-2 and V is TRBV20-1; the D call may be TRBD1 or TRBD2 (6 bases each). The sequence was obtained from a human donor in good health. CDR3 loop: CSATGWARGAGELFF. The CDR3 DNA follows: TGCAGTGCCACAGGGTGGGCTAGGGGGGCCGGGGAGCTGTTTTTT.